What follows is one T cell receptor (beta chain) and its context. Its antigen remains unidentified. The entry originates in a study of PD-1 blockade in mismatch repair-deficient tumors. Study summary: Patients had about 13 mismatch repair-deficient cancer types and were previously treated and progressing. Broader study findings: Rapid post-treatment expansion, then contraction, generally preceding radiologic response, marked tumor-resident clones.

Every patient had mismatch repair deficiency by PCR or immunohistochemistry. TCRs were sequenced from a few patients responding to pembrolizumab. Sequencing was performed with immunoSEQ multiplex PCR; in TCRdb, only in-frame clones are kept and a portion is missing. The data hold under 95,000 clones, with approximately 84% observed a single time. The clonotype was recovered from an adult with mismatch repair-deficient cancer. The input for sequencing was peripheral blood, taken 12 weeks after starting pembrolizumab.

CDR3 loop: CASSDRQGENQPQHF. The CDR3 bases are TGTGCCAGCAGTGACCGACAGGGGGAAAATCAGCCCCAGCATTTT. This chain uses TRBV25-1 with TRBJ1-5, with 9 bases matching TRBD1. Germline lookup yields CDR1 MGHDK and CDR2 SYGVNS. The CDR3 has 15 amino acids. J lost 4 bases, V lost 3 bases, and 4 bases had no gene match.